The clone carrying this T cell receptor (beta chain) is a singleton in its sample. Its antigen is undetermined. The entry originates in a study of OX40 agonist ivuxolimab in advanced cancers. On the study more broadly: Three patients responded partially, comprising one with hepatocellular carcinoma and two with cutaneous melanoma. Study-level results: Dosing at 0.1 to 3.0 mg/kg was accompanied by clonal expansion of CD4+ and CD8+ blood T cells by week 6. In the 0.1-3.0 mg/kg groups, partial responders showed among the lowest expansion.

Clones were sequenced by immunoSEQ multiplex PCR, and TCRdb holds only the in-frame ones, with some missing. In the table there are 50,000 or so clones, roughly nine tenths of which are singletons. CDR1 and CDR2 (germline): MNHNY, SVGAGI (reference sequence). The J segment lost 4 bases and the V segment lost 3 bases, leaving 4 bases of the junction unmatched. CDR3 length: 14 amino acids. Any history of autoimmune disease or systemic immunosuppression disqualified patients. V and J are TRBV6-6 and TRBJ2-5; TRBD2 aligns across 8 bases. The receptor's source is an adult with an advanced solid tumor such as melanoma, head and neck, liver or kidney cancer. Sequences were derived from CD4+ or CD8+ T cells sorted from blood, sampled in a trial of the OX40 agonist ivuxolimab. CDR3: CASSYGAGGETQYF. CDR3 DNA: TGTGCCAGCAGTTATGGGGCGGGAGGAGAGACCCAGTACTTC.